What follows describes a single T cell receptor beta chain. Trimming left V 0 bases short and J 1 base short, with 6 bases between. The CDR3 spans 15 residues. The germline V gene has CDR1 SEHNR and CDR2 FQNEAQ (reference sequence). Data came from immunoSEQ multiplex PCR; TCRdb stores just in-frame clones and leaves some out. The sample holds approximately 96,000 clones, around 91% seen once. The sample originates from a study of OX40 agonist ivuxolimab in advanced cancers. The origin of this receptor is an adult with an advanced solid tumor such as melanoma, head and neck, liver or kidney cancer. V usage is TRBV7-9 and J usage is TRBJ2-2; D uncertain. Source: CD4+ or CD8+ T cells sorted from blood, taken in a trial of the OX40 agonist ivuxolimab. As DNA, the CDR3 is TGTGCCAGCAGCTTAGCGGCAGGGAACACCGGGGAGCTGTTTTTT. Protein sequence: CASSLAAGNTGELFF.